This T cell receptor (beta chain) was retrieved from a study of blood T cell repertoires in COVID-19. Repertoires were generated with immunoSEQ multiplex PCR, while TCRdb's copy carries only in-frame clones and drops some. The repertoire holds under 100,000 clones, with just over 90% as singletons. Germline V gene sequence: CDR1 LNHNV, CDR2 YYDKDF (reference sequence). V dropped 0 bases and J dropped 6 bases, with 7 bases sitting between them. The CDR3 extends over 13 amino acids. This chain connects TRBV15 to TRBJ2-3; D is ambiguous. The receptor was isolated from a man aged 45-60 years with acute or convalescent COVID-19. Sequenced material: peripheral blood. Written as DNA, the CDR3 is TGTGCCACCAGCAGAGATATTCAGGATACGCAGTATTTT. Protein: CATSRDIQDTQYF. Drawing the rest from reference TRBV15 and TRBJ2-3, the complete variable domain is DAMVIQNPRYQVTQFGKPVTLSCSQTLNHNVMYWYQQKSSQAPKLLFHYYDKDFNNEADTPDNFQSRRPNTSFCFLDIRSPGLGDTAMYLCATSRDIQDTQYFGPGTRLTVL.